What follows are 5 T cell receptor beta chains derived from one specimen sequenced in a study of T cells in Graves' hyperthyroidism and ophthalmopathy. There were TCR beta CDR3 regions amplified from RNA transcripts. The HTBI primer set served for first-round RT-PCR of the TCR CDR3. TCRdb recomputed calls from the multiplex PCR reads with MiXCR, one row per CDR3 protein. Of over 300,000 distinct CDR3 sequences in the sample, roughly 14% were seen once. Sequenced input: blood. The source is an older woman with Graves' hyperthyroidism.

This clonotype appeared a few times. The chain is built from TRBV7-2 and TRBJ2-7; no reliable D call. Germline-derived CDR1 and CDR2 are SGHTA and FQGNSA. V lost 6 bases to trimming and J lost 2 bases, with 20 bases between them. The CDR3 is 16 residues long. The DNA for the CDR3 is TGTGCCAGCAGTCAAGAACCTTCAGCCCGCACCTACGAGCAGTACTTC. This encodes CASSQEPSARTYEQYF.

This clonotype was counted ten times or more. This chain uses TRBV12-3 or TRBV12-4 with TRBJ2-7; D may be TRBD1 (5 bases). This CDR3 has 14 residues. V was shortened by 3 bases and J by 2 bases, with 11 bases between the two germline ends. The CDR3 DNA is TGTGCCAGCAGTTTGGGGCATTTTCCCTACGAGCAGTACTTC. It yields the protein CASSLGHFPYEQYF.

This clonotype was recorded at least ten times. The chain couples TRBV5-4 to TRBJ2-1, with 7 bases matching TRBD2. Germline trimming cut 2 bases from V and 3 bases from J; bases unmatched to any gene: 2. There are 14 residues in the CDR3. CDR1 is SGHNT and CDR2 is YYREEE in the germline V gene (reference sequence). This chain's CDR3 is CASSFSSGYNEQFF. In DNA, the CDR3 is TGTGCCAGCAGCTTCTCTAGCGGCTACAATGAGCAGTTCTTC.

This clonotype was counted between two and nine times. The rearrangement links TRBV10-2 to TRBJ2-1, with TRBD2 identical over 11 bases. Germline assignment: CDR1 WSHSY and CDR2 SAAADI. The CDR3 is 13 residues long. Trimming cost V 10 bases and J 5 bases; bases outside gene matches: 4. The CDR3 sequence: CATRLAGNNEQFF. In DNA, the CDR3 is TGCGCCACCAGACTAGCGGGGAACAATGAGCAGTTCTTC.

This clonotype was seen repeatedly, ten times or more. The chain employs TRBV2 and TRBJ2-3, with TRBD2 as a possible D gene (7 bases). The V end was cut by 2 bases, the J end by 6 bases, with 15 bases between. This CDR3 spans 15 amino acids. Looked up from germline, CDR1 is SNHLY and CDR2 is FYNNEI. CDR3 loop: CASSEMAGAEDTQYF. As DNA, the CDR3 is TGTGCCAGCAGTGAAATGGCGGGGGCCGAGGATACGCAGTATTTT.